The clone carrying this TCR beta chain was observed a handful of times. These data originate in a study of cytomegalovirus exposure and HLA in healthy donors. Trimming took 5 bases from V and 6 from J; bases not matched to a gene: 7. CDR1 is SEHNR, CDR2 FQNEAQ, per germline (reference sequence). The CDR3 runs 16 residues. TCRdb's table, derived via immunoSEQ multiplex PCR, lists solely in-frame clones and lacks some. The profile shows fewer than 200,000 clones, approximately 81% of them singletons. This chain joins TRBV7-9 and TRBJ2-2; 12 bases are shared with TRBD1. The receptor was isolated from a man in his late teens or twenties in good health and CMV-seropositive. Sequencing was carried out using PBMCs. In nucleotides, the CDR3 is TGTGCCAGCAGCGACAGGGACAGGGGGCTGTCCGGGGAGCTGTTTTTT. It encodes CASSDRDRGLSGELFF.